The 5 T cell receptor beta chains given below trace back to one sample, sequenced in a study of Ad26.COV2.S vaccination and SARS-CoV-2 variants. Treatment noted: roughly 18 received Ad26.COV2.S at low or high dose, single or two shots; about 5 received placebo; per-sample allocation not given. Repertoires come from day 63 after the first vaccine or placebo injection. Only in-frame clones appear in the TCRdb table, and some are missing; sequencing was by immunoSEQ multiplex PCR. The sample includes around 320,000 clones, about 86% of them seen just once. The sample in question was peripheral blood, obtained in a trial of Ad26.COV2.S vaccine versus placebo. These TCRs come from a person between 18 and 59 years old who received the Ad26.COV2.S COVID-19 vaccine or a placebo.

The chain recombines TRBV29-1 with TRBJ1-2; D might be TRBD1 (5 bases). Germline CDR1 and CDR2: SQVTM and ANQGSEA. The CDR3 sequence is 12 residues long. CDR3 protein: CSFTSERGGYTF. The CDR3 DNA sequence: TGCAGTTTCACCTCCGAACGGGGCGGCTACACCTTC.

V usage is TRBV7-2 and J usage is TRBJ2-7; tentatively, D is TRBD2 (7 bases). Germline V gives CDR1 SGHTA, CDR2 FQGNSA. Deletions cut 0 bases from V and 7 bases from J, with 13 bases between. The CDR3 spans 14 residues. DNA for the CDR3: TGTGCCAGCAGCTTAGCGGGGGGGCCGGTAGAGCAGTACTTC. It encodes CASSLAGGPVEQYF.

The chain uses TRBV5-1 and TRBJ2-3; D is unclear. The CDR3 is made up of 15 amino acids. CDR1 and CDR2 (germline): SGHRS, YFSETQ. Trimming removed 2 bases from V and 0 bases from J, with 10 bases in between. DNA of the CDR3: TGCGCCAGCAGCTTAAGGGCTTCTAGCACAGATACGCAGTATTTT. This translates into CASSLRASSTDTQYF. Looking up the rest from reference TRBV5-1 and TRBJ2-3 gives the full variable domain: KAGVTQTPRYLIKTRGQQVTLSCSPISGHRSVSWYQQTPGQGLQFLFEYFSETQRNKGNFPGRFSGRQFSNSRSEMNVSTLELGDSALYLCASSLRASSTDTQYFGPGTRLTVL.

The CDR3 protein is CASRAGGNYGYTF. The CDR3 nucleotides read TGTGCCAGCAGGGCAGGGGGCAACTATGGCTACACCTTC. The chain carries TRBV6-6 and TRBJ1-2; TRBD1 agrees at 8 bases. CDR3 length: 13 amino acids. The J segment lost 2 bases and the V segment lost 6 bases, leaving 2 bases of the junction unmatched. CDR1 MNHNY and CDR2 SVGAGI come from the germline V gene (reference sequence).

This rearrangement joins TRBV5-4 to TRBJ2-2; 7 nucleotides agree with TRBD1. Trimming removed 4 bases from V and 1 base from J; junction bases left unmatched: 4. Germline CDR1 is SGHNT and CDR2 is YYREEE (reference sequence). This CDR3 contains 15 residues. Written as DNA, the CDR3 is TGTGCCAGCAGCCCAAACAGGGGGAACACCGGGGAGCTGTTTTTT. Translated, it gives CASSPNRGNTGELFF.